This TCR beta chain was identified in a study of blood T cell repertoires in COVID-19. Sequenced by immunoSEQ multiplex PCR; TCRdb stores in-frame clones only, minus some. The table has approximately 300,000 clones, about 90% seen once. The CDR3 extends over 15 amino acids. Trimming removed 5 bases from V and 2 bases from J; junction bases left unmatched: 8. The germline V gene has CDR1 SGHRS and CDR2 YFSETQ. The clonotype originates from a young woman with COVID-19, enrolled during active disease. The rearrangement uses TRBV5-1 and TRBJ2-3, with 7 bases matching TRBD1. Sequencing was done on a sample of peripheral blood. CDR3: CASRSQGVPTDTQYF. The DNA for the CDR3 is TGCGCCAGCAGGTCCCAGGGGGTCCCCACAGATACGCAGTATTTT.